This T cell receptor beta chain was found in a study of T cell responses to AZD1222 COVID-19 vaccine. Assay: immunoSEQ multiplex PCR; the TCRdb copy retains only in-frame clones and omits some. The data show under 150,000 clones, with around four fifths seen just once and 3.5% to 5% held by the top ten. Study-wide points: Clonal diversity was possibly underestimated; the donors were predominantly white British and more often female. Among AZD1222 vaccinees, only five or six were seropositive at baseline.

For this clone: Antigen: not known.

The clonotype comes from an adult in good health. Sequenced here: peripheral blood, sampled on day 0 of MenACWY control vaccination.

The CDR3 DNA reads as TGCGCCAGCAGCTTGGAAAGGGGGCGTGAAGCTTTCTTT. Translating gives CASSLERGREAFF. The chain uses TRBV5-1 and TRBJ1-1, with 7 positions matching TRBD1. This CDR3 region has 13 residues. The junction had 3 bases not matched to a gene; V was cut back by 0 bases and J by 7 bases. CDR1 is SGHRS and CDR2 is YFSETQ in the germline V gene.